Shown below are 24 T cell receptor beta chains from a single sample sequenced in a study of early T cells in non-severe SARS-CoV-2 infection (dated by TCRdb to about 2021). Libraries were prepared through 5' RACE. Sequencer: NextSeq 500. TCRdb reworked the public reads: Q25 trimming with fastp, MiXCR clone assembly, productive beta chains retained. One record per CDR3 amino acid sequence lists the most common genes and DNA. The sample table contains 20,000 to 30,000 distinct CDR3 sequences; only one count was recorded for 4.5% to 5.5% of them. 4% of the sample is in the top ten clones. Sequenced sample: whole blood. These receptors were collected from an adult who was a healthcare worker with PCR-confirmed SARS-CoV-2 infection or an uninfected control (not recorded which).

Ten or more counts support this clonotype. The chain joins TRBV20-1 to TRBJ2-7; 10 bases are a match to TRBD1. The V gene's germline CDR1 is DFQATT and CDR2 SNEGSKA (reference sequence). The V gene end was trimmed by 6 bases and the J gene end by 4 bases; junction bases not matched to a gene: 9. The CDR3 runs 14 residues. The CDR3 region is CSASWDRGAYEQYF. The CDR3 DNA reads TGCAGTGCCAGCTGGGACAGGGGCGCGTACGAGCAGTACTTC.

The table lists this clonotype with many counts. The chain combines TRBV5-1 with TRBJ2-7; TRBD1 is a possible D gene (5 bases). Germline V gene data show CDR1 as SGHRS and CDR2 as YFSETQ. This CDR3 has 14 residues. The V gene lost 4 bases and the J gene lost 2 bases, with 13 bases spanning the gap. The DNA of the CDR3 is TGCGCCAGCAGCCTCCCGACAGCCACCTACGAGCAGTACTTC. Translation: CASSLPTATYEQYF.

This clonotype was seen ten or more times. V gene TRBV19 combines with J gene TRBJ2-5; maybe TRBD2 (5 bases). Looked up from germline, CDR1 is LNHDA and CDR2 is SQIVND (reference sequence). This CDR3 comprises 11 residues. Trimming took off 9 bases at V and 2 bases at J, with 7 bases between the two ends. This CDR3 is CASGDQETQYF. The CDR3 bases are TGTGCCAGCGGGGATCAAGAGACCCAGTACTTC.

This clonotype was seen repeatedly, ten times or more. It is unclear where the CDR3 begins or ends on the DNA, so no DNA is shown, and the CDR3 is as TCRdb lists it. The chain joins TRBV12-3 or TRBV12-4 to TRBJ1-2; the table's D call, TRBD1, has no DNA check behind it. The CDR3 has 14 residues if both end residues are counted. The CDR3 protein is CASSTSGGYYGYTF.

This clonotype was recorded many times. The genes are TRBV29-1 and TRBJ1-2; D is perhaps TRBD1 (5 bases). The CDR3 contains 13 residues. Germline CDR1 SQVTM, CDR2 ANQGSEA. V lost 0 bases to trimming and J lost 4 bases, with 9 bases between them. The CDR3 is CSVEDADSYGYTF. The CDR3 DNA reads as TGCAGCGTTGAAGATGCCGACAGCTATGGCTACACCTTC.

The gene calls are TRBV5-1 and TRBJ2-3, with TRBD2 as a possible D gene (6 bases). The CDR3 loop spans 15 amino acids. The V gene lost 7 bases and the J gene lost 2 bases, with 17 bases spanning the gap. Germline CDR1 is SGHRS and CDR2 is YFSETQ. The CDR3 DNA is TGCGCCAGCCTACAGACTAGTCGTGTCACAGATACGCAGTATTTT. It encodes CASLQTSRVTDTQYF.

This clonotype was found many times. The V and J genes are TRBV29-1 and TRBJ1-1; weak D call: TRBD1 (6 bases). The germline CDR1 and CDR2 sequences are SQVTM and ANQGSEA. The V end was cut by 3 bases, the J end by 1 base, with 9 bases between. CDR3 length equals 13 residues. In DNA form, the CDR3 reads TGCAGCGTTGACGGACAGCCGAACACTGAAGCTTTCTTT. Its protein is CSVDGQPNTEAFF.

The CDR3 loop reads CASNSGTTSGNTIYF. CDR3 DNA: TGTGCCAGCAACTCGGGGACGACCTCTGGAAACACCATATATTTT. The chain carries TRBV2 and TRBJ1-3, with a possible D match to TRBD1 (5 bases). Per the germline V gene, CDR1 is SNHLY and CDR2 is FYNNEI. The CDR3 is 15 amino acids. V lost 7 bases and J 0 bases, leaving 13 bases between the germline ends.

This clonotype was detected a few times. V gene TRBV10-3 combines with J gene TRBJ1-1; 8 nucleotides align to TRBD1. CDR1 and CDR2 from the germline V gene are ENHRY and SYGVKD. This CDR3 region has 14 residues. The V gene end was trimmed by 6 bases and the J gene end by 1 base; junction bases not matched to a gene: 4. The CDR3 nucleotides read TGTGCCATCAGACAGGGGGGCTCGAACACTGAAGCTTTCTTT. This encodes CAIRQGGSNTEAFF.

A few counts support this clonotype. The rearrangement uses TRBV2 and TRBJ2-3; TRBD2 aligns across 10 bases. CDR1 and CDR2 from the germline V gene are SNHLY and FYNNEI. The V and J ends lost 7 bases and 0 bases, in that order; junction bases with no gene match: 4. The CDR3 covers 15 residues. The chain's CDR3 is CASTSGGTSTDTQYF. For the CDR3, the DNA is TGTGCCAGCACTAGCGGGGGCACTAGCACAGATACGCAGTATTTT.

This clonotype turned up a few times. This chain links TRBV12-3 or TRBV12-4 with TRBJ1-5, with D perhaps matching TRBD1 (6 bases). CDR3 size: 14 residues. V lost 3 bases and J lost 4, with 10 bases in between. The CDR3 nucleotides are TGTGCCAGCAGTTTTTTGCAGGGGAATCAGCCCCAGCATTTT. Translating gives CASSFLQGNQPQHF.

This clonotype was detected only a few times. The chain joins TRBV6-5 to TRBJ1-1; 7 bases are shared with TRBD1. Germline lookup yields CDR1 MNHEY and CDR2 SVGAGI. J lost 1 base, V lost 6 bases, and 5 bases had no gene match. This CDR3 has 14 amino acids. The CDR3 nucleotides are TGTGCCAGCAGCCTACAGGGGTGGAACACTGAAGCTTTCTTT. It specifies CASSLQGWNTEAFF.

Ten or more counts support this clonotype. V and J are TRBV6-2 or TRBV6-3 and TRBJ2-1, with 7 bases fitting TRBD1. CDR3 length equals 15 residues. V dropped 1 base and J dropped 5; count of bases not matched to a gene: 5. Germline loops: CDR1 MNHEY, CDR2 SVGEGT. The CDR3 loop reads CASSYLDRADNEQFF. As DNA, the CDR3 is TGTGCCAGCAGTTACTTAGACAGGGCGGACAATGAGCAGTTCTTC.

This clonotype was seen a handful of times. The CDR3 bases are TGTGCCAGCAGCGTAGAGGACAGGGCTTATGGCTACACCTTC. Its translation is CASSVEDRAYGYTF. The J gene is TRBJ1-2, the V gene TRBV9, with 8 bases matching TRBD1. CDR1 is SGDLS and CDR2 is YYNGEE in the germline V gene. This CDR3 contains 14 residues. V shed 0 bases and J 5 bases; nucleotides not matched to a gene: 3. Drawing the rest from reference TRBV9 and TRBJ1-2, the complete variable domain is DSGVTQTPKHLITATGQRVTLRCSPRSGDLSVYWYQQSLDQGLQFLIQYYNGEERAKGNILERFSAQQFPDLHSELNLSSLELGDSALYFCASSVEDRAYGYTFGSGTRLTVV.

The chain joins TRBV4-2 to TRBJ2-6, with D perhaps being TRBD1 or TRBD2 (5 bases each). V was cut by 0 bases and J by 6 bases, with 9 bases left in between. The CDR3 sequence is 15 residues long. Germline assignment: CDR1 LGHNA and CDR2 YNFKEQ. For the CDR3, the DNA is TGTGCCAGCAGCCAAGAAGGGACCTCGGCCAACGTCCTGACTTTC. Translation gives CASSQEGTSANVLTF.

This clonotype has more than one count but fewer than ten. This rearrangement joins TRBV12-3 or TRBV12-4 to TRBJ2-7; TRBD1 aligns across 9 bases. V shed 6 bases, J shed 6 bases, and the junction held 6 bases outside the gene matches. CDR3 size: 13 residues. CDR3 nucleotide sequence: TGTGCCAGCAGGAGGACAGGGGCCGTCGAGCAGTACTTC. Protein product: CASRRTGAVEQYF.

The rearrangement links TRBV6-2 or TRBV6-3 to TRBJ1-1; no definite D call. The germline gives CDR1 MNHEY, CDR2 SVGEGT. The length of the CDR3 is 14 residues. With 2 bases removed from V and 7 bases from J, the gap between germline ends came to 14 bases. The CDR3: CASSYVMAVSEAFF. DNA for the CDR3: TGTGCCAGCAGTTACGTGATGGCAGTCAGTGAAGCTTTCTTT.

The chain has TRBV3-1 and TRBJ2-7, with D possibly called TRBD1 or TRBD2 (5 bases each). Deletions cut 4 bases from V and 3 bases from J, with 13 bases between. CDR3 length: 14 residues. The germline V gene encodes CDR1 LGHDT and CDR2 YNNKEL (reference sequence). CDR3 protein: CASSPPAGSYEQYF. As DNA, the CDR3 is TGTGCCAGCAGCCCCCCGGCAGGGAGCTACGAGCAGTACTTC.

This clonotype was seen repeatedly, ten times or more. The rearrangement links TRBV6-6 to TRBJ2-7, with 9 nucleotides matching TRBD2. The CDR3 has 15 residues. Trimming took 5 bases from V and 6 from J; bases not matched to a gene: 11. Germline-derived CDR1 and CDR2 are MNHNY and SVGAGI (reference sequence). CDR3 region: CASSSPHSGGFEQYF. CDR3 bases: TGTGCCAGCAGTAGCCCCCACAGCGGGGGGTTCGAGCAGTACTTC.

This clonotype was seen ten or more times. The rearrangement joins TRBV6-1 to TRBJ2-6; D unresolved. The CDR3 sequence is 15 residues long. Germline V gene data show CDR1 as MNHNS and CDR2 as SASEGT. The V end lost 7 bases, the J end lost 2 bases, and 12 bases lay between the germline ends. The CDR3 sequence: CASTTAEAGANVLTF. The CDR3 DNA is TGTGCCAGCACCACAGCCGAGGCTGGGGCCAACGTCCTGACTTTC.

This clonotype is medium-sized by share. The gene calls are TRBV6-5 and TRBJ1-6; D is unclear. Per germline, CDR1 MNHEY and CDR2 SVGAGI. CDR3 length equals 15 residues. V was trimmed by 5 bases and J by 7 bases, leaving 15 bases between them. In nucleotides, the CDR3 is TGTGCCAGCAGTGACGGGCCTACGGGGAATTCACCCCTCCACTTT. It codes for CASSDGPTGNSPLHF.

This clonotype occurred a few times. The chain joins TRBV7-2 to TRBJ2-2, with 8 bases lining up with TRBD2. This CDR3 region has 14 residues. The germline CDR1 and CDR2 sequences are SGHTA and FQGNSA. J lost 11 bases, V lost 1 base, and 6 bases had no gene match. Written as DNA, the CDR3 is TGTGCCAGCAGCTTAGTACTAGCGGCGGGAGAGCTGTTTTTT. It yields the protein CASSLVLAAGELFF.

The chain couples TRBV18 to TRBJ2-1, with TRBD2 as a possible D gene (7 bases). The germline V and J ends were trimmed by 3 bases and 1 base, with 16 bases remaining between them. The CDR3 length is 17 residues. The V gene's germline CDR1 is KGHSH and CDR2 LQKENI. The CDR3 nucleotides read TGTGCCAGCTCACCGGCGGCGGGGGCGCGATCCTACAATGAGCAGTTCTTC. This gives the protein CASSPAAGARSYNEQFF.

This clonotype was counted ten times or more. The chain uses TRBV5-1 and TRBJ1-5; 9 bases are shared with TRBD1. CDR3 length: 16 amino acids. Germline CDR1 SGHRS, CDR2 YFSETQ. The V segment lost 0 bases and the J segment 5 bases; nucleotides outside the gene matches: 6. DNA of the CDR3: TGCGCCAGCAGCTTGGGGGACAGGGAAGGAGATCAGCCCCAGCATTTT. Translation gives CASSLGDREGDQPQHF.